The clone carrying this T cell receptor (beta chain) came up once. Its antigen is not identified. TCRdb passed the reads through MiXCR, listing each CDR3 protein once. Of a few hundred thousand distinct CDR3 sequences in the sample, around 29% were seen once. These data come from a study of T cell repertoires in cytomegalovirus infection. The overall study: Public TCR beta signatures indicated both CMV infection and matching HLA type. Study conclusions and caveats: Carriers of CMV plus the relevant HLA were identified by cumulative public TCR beta family frequency. CMV-specific HLA-C-restricted TCR beta clonotypes dominated the ex vivo response.

Germline values: CDR1 SGHAT, CDR2 FQNNGV. This CDR3 is built from 14 residues. V lost 1 base, J lost 2 bases, and 9 bases lay in between. The origin of this receptor is a human donor in good health (CMV status not recorded). Some clones in this sample may be carry-over from other donors' samples. The source was cultured PBMCs, collected from culture after CMV antigen stimulation. The chain joins TRBV11-2 to TRBJ2-7; possibly TRBD1 for D (6 bases). The CDR3 loop reads CASSLVGTTYEQYF. DNA of the CDR3: TGTGCCAGCAGCTTAGTTGGGACAACCTACGAGCAGTACTTC. The variable domain in full, completed from reference TRBV11-2 and TRBJ2-7, reads EAGVAQSPRYKIIEKRQSVAFWCNPISGHATLYWYQQILGQGPKLLIQFQNNGVVDDSQLPKDRFSAERLKGVDSTLKIQPAKLEDSAVYLCASSLVGTTYEQYFGPGTRLTVT.